This passage covers 29 T cell receptor beta chains from one sample sequenced in a study of T cell responses to AZD1222 COVID-19 vaccine. The repertoire was sequenced with immunoSEQ multiplex PCR; TCRdb's copy has only in-frame clones and lacks some. The sample holds more than 80,000 clones, 88% seen once. This specimen was peripheral blood, taken on day 0 of AZD1222 vaccination. All receptors derive from an adult in good health.

CDR3 nucleotide sequence: TGTGCCAGCAGTTACCCAAGGGGGGGACCGACCCAGCATTTT. As protein: CASSYPRGGPTQHF. This rearrangement joins TRBV28 to TRBJ1-5; a possible D gene is TRBD1 (6 bases). V was trimmed by 4 bases and J by 11 bases, leaving 18 bases between them. The germline V gene has CDR1 MDHEN and CDR2 SYDVKM. CDR3 length: 14 residues.

The genes are TRBV2 and TRBJ1-2; D remains unclear. The CDR3 sequence is 12 residues long. The germline V gene encodes CDR1 SNHLY and CDR2 FYNNEI. With 2 bases removed from V and 2 bases from J, the gap between germline ends came to 3 bases. The CDR3 region has the DNA TGTGCCAGCAGTGAAAGCAACTATGGCTACACCTTC. This encodes CASSESNYGYTF.

This chain links TRBV19 with TRBJ1-2; D remains ambiguous. CDR1 LNHDA and CDR2 SQIVND come from the germline V gene (reference sequence). V shed 6 bases and J shed 8 bases, with 7 bases lying between them. The CDR3 sequence is 10 residues long. CDR3 nucleotide sequence: TGTGCCAGTAGGGCGGGCGGCTACACCTTC. This sequence encodes CASRAGGYTF.

The chain joins TRBV7-8 to TRBJ2-3; maybe TRBD2 (5 bases). Germline CDR1 is SGHVS and CDR2 is FQNEAQ. V lost 5 bases and J 1 base, leaving 13 bases between the germline ends. The CDR3 has 15 amino acids. The CDR3 reads CASSRDSRGTDTQYF. The CDR3 coding sequence is TGTGCCAGCAGCCGTGACTCGAGGGGCACAGATACGCAGTATTTT.

The chain uses TRBV7-9 and TRBJ1-2; 7 nucleotides align to TRBD1. Germline V gene lookup returns CDR1 SEHNR and CDR2 FQNEAQ (reference sequence). The CDR3 totals 14 residues. The V segment lost 1 base and the J segment 7 bases; nucleotides outside the gene matches: 6. CDR3 loop: CASSLDGTVGGYTF. CDR3 sequence (DNA): TGTGCCAGCAGCTTAGATGGGACAGTTGGTGGCTACACCTTC.

V gene TRBV7-8 combines with J gene TRBJ1-3, with D tentatively TRBD1 (6 bases). Between the trimmed V and J ends, which lost 5 bases and 4 bases, there was a span of 21 bases. From germline, CDR1 is SGHVS and CDR2 FQNEAQ. This CDR3 region has 17 residues. The CDR3 sequence is CASSLEQGAVRGNTIYF. DNA of the CDR3: TGTGCCAGCAGCCTAGAACAGGGCGCAGTACGGGGAAACACCATATATTTT.

The chain uses TRBV28 and TRBJ2-7; tentative D call: TRBD2 (6 bases). The CDR3 is 16 residues long. The germline CDR1 and CDR2 sequences are MDHEN and SYDVKM. V dropped 6 bases and J dropped 3 bases, with 21 bases sitting between them. CDR3 sequence (DNA): TGTGCCAGCAGCCTCCTTTACGGGACTGGGGACTACGAGCAGTACTTC. Its translation is CASSLLYGTGDYEQYF.

The chain links TRBV24-1 to TRBJ2-1; 7 nucleotides agree with TRBD2. The J segment lost 9 bases and the V segment lost 4 bases, leaving 14 bases of the junction unmatched. The CDR3 loop spans 16 amino acids. The germline CDR1 and CDR2 sequences are KGHDR and SFDVKD. Here the CDR3 reads CATSDSTFVGGSEQFF. The CDR3 bases are TGTGCCACCAGTGACTCCACTTTTGTGGGAGGGAGTGAGCAGTTCTTC.

J is TRBJ2-3 and V is TRBV6-1; 11 bases agree with TRBD2. J gave up 4 bases and V 3 bases, and 6 bases lay outside the gene matches. Germline CDR1 and CDR2: MNHNS and SASEGT. The CDR3 has 16 amino acids. The CDR3 protein is CASSEILAGGSDTQYF. The CDR3 bases are TGTGCCAGCAGTGAGATTTTAGCGGGAGGGTCAGATACGCAGTATTTT.

There are a few counts of this clone. The chain combines TRBV14 with TRBJ2-3; 7 bases align to TRBD1. V was clipped by 4 bases and J by 0 bases; unmatched bases: 4. Germline V gene data show CDR1 as SGHDN and CDR2 as FVKESK. CDR3 length equals 15 residues. CDR3 sequence: CASSLRTGSTDTQYF. CDR3 bases: TGTGCCAGCAGCCTTCGGACAGGAAGCACAGATACGCAGTATTTT.

The chain carries TRBV24-1 and TRBJ1-3; maybe TRBD1 (5 bases). Per germline, CDR1 KGHDR and CDR2 SFDVKD. The CDR3 is 15 amino acids. V lost 4 bases and J 2 bases, leaving 11 bases between the germline ends. CDR3 coding DNA: TGTGCCACCAGTGACCCAGGGACCCCTGGAAACACCATATATTTT. Residues: CATSDPGTPGNTIYF.

The chain joins TRBV6-5 to TRBJ2-1, with TRBD1 as a possible D gene (6 bases). Looked up from germline, CDR1 is MNHEY and CDR2 is SVGAGI. The CDR3 has 15 residues. V shed 10 bases and J shed 4 bases, with 20 bases lying between them. The CDR3 DNA follows: TGTGCCACCACCCCCCGGCAGGGGAAGTACAATGAGCAGTTCTTC. As protein: CATTPRQGKYNEQFF.

The chain joins TRBV2 to TRBJ2-4; unclear D gene. The V and J ends lost 3 bases and 5 bases respectively, with 14 bases between them. Germline V gives CDR1 SNHLY, CDR2 FYNNEI. This CDR3 has 15 residues. The CDR3 loop reads CASSDGSLTENIQYF. As DNA, the CDR3 is TGTGCCAGCAGTGACGGGTCATTGACGGAAAACATTCAGTACTTC.

The chain uses TRBV7-3 and TRBJ2-3, with TRBD1 matching 9 bases. The ends lost 5 bases at V and 4 bases at J; junction bases unmatched: 7. The CDR3 extends over 15 amino acids. CDR1 is SGHTA and CDR2 is FQGTGA in the germline V gene. The CDR3 coding sequence is TGTGCCAGCAGCACACAGGGGGCGCTCTCAGATACGCAGTATTTT. This gives the protein CASSTQGALSDTQYF.

This clone was detected only once. This rearrangement joins TRBV28 to TRBJ1-5; 7 bases fit TRBD1. CDR3 length: 14 amino acids. The germline V gene has CDR1 MDHEN and CDR2 SYDVKM. V was clipped by 1 base and J by 6 bases; unmatched bases: 3. The CDR3 sequence: CASSLYQGVQPQHF. CDR3 sequence (DNA): TGTGCCAGCAGTTTATATCAGGGGGTTCAGCCCCAGCATTTT.

The gene calls are TRBV28 and TRBJ1-6; tentatively, D is TRBD1 (6 bases). Trimming took 6 bases from V and 8 from J, leaving 17 bases between them. The CDR3 sequence is 15 residues long. Germline loops: CDR1 MDHEN, CDR2 SYDVKM. CDR3 DNA: TGTGCCAGCAGGGCTGCCACAGGGTTTTATTCACCCCTCCACTTT. Its protein is CASRAATGFYSPLHF.

The chain is built from TRBV7-2 and TRBJ2-2; 15 bases line up with TRBD2. Germline values: CDR1 SGHTA, CDR2 FQGNSA. With V trimmed by 0 bases and J by 2 bases, 7 bases remained unmatched. The CDR3 runs to 20 residues. CDR3 amino acids: CASSLAAGLAGGKNTGELFF. The CDR3 DNA is TGTGCCAGCAGCTTAGCGGCGGGACTAGCGGGAGGTAAAAACACCGGGGAGCTGTTTTTT.

CDR3 nucleotides: TGTGCCAGCAGGGGGACTTCTTACGAGCAGTACTTC. Protein: CASRGTSYEQYF. The gene calls are TRBV21-1 and TRBJ2-7; the table's D call TRBD2 went unverified against the DNA. TRBV21-1 is described as a pseudogene. There are 12 residues in the CDR3.

CDR3 residues: CASSIRDGYTF. Here the CDR3 DNA reads TGTGCCAGCAGTATCAGGGATGGCTACACCTTC. This rearrangement joins TRBV6-5 to TRBJ1-2; D might be TRBD1 (5 bases). The CDR3 consists of 11 residues. The V gene lost 5 bases and the J gene lost 6 bases, with 7 bases spanning the gap. Germline loops: CDR1 MNHEY, CDR2 SVGAGI.

The rearrangement uses TRBV19 and TRBJ2-5; D is undetermined. CDR1 and CDR2 from the germline V gene are LNHDA and SQIVND (reference sequence). This CDR3 comprises 13 residues. V was shortened by 2 bases and J by 5 bases, with 9 bases between the two germline ends. CDR3 sequence: CASSITGLETQYF. The CDR3 nucleotides are TGTGCCAGTAGTATAACGGGTTTGGAGACCCAGTACTTC.

The chain combines TRBV5-4 with TRBJ1-1; tentatively, D is TRBD1 (6 bases). The CDR3 runs 14 residues. Germline values: CDR1 SGHNT, CDR2 YYREEE (reference sequence). Trimming shortened V by 4 bases and J by 0 bases, and 10 bases separated the two germline ends. The CDR3 protein is CASSLGTLNTEAFF. The DNA of the CDR3 is TGTGCCAGCAGCCTGGGGACACTGAACACTGAAGCTTTCTTT.

The rearrangement joins TRBV10-3 to TRBJ2-5, with D unresolved. This CDR3 has 13 residues. Germline V CDR1 and CDR2: ENHRY, SYGVKD. The V end lost 4 bases, the J end lost 2 bases, and 8 bases lay between the germline ends. CDR3 nucleotide sequence: TGTGCCATCAGTGGTAACGTGCAAGAGACCCAGTACTTC. Residues: CAISGNVQETQYF.

The genes are TRBV18 and TRBJ1-3, with a weak D call TRBD1 (5 bases). Looked up from germline, CDR1 is KGHSH and CDR2 is LQKENI. The CDR3 runs to 14 residues. V was clipped by 6 bases and J by 10 bases, with 19 bases between them. As DNA, the CDR3 is TGTGCCAGCTCCCCGCGCAGGGCGGAGGCGACCATATATTTT. This encodes CASSPRRAEATIYF.

By sample fraction, this clone is medium-sized (0.01 to 0.1%). Other DNA sequences in this sample translate to the same CDR3. This chain joins TRBV11-2 and TRBJ1-2; 7 bases are a match to TRBD1. The V and J ends lost 5 bases and 3 bases, in that order; junction bases with no gene match: 3. Germline V gene sequence: CDR1 SGHAT, CDR2 FQNNGV. The CDR3 has 13 residues. Written as DNA, the CDR3 is TGTGCCAGCAGCCCAGGACAGGACTATGGCTACACCTTC. This sequence encodes CASSPGQDYGYTF.

CDR3 in DNA: TGTGCCAGCAGCCGCCCCCCCAGCATCGGGGAGCTGTTTTTT. Amino acids: CASSRPPSIGELFF. This chain joins TRBV11-2 and TRBJ2-2; D unresolved. This CDR3 has 14 residues. CDR1 is SGHAT and CDR2 is FQNNGV in the germline V gene. V lost 5 bases, J lost 7 bases, and 14 bases lay in between.

This rearrangement joins TRBV5-1 to TRBJ1-4; D ambiguous. Trimming removed 0 bases at V and 1 base at J, with 7 bases between. Germline CDR1 SGHRS, CDR2 YFSETQ. This CDR3 has 15 residues. The CDR3 loop is CASSLVVGTNEKLFF. Here the CDR3 DNA reads TGCGCCAGCAGCTTGGTGGTGGGAACTAATGAAAAACTGTTTTTT. Combining the CDR3 with reference TRBV5-1 and TRBJ1-4 gives the whole variable domain KAGVTQTPRYLIKTRGQQVTLSCSPISGHRSVSWYQQTPGQGLQFLFEYFSETQRNKGNFPGRFSGRQFSNSRSEMNVSTLELGDSALYLCASSLVVGTNEKLFFGSGTQLSVL.

V usage is TRBV10-1 and J usage is TRBJ2-3, with D unclear. The CDR3 contains 17 residues. Trimming took 0 bases from V and 2 from J, leaving 15 bases between them. CDR1 and CDR2 from the germline V gene are WNHNN and SYGVQD (reference sequence). CDR3 sequence: CASSESGGLQHTDTQYF. CDR3 in DNA: TGCGCCAGCAGTGAGTCAGGTGGGCTACAACACACAGATACGCAGTATTTT.

This clone occurred once. The CDR3 is CAWSAGVAGTDTNYGYTF. CDR3 bases: TGTGCCTGGAGTGCGGGAGTAGCTGGGACAGATACAAACTATGGCTACACCTTC. The chain couples TRBV30 to TRBJ1-2; TRBD1 agrees at 7 bases. The CDR3 length is 18 residues. Trimming cost V 1 base and J 2 bases; bases outside gene matches: 16. Germline lookup yields CDR1 GTSNPN and CDR2 SVGIG (reference sequence).

This sequence joins TRBV24-1 and TRBJ2-4; TRBD1 might be the D (6 bases). From germline, CDR1 is KGHDR and CDR2 SFDVKD. CDR3 size: 12 residues. V lost 9 bases to trimming and J lost 9 bases, with 14 bases between them. The CDR3 coding sequence is TGTGCCACCGCAGGGGATGGGGGCATTCAGTACTTC. This translates into CATAGDGGIQYF.